Listed below are T cell receptor beta chains from one sample, sequenced in a study of T-cell reconstitution after alpha-beta-depleted transplantation in children. TCRdb reprocessed the PCR reads with MiXCR, giving one entry per CDR3 protein. The sample holds 600,000 or so distinct CDR3 sequences, 23% seen once. The sample consisted of PBMCs, mostly from graft donor cells, taken 360 days after TCRalphabeta/CD19-depleted stem cell transplant. These receptors all stem from a boy in the first two years of life who had a stem cell transplant for acute myeloid leukemia, so the T cells may come from the graft donor. The CDR3 runs from the conserved cysteine through the conserved F or W. The order of the fields is D gene, V gene, CDR3 length, clone size, J gene, CDR3 DNA, CDR3 protein. The D gene is left open where the match is weak. Clone sizes are given selectively: once, few, many, or a class where the clone is expanded.

d_gene: .
v_gene: TRBV12-3/TRBV12-4
len: 13
abundance: many
j_gene: TRBJ2-2
CDR3nt: TGTGCCAGCAGTTTAGCGGCGCCCGGGGAGCTGTTTTTT
CDR3aa: CASSLAAPGELFF

d_gene: .
v_gene: TRBV20-1
len: 15
abundance: few
j_gene: TRBJ1-2
CDR3nt: TGCAGTGCTAGATCCCTAGACCGGTCTGACTATGGCTACACCTTC
CDR3aa: CSARSLDRSDYGYTF

d_gene: .
v_gene: TRBV20-1
len: 14
abundance: .
j_gene: TRBJ2-7
CDR3nt: TGCAGTGCACGAGAAAGAGTAGGGACCTACGAGCAGTACTTC
CDR3aa: CSARERVGTYEQYF

d_gene: .
v_gene: TRBV27
len: 13
abundance: few
j_gene: TRBJ2-7
CDR3nt: TGTGCCAGCAGTTTTGCACGGGCCCACGAGCAGTACTTC
CDR3aa: CASSFARAHEQYF

d_gene: .
v_gene: TRBV29-1
len: 13
abundance: .
j_gene: TRBJ2-1
CDR3nt: TGCAGCGTTGTACAGAGCTCCTACAATGAGCGGTTCTTC
CDR3aa: CSVVQSSYNERFF

d_gene: .
v_gene: TRBV6-6
len: 13
abundance: .
j_gene: TRBJ1-1
CDR3nt: TGTGCCAGCGGTCCGGGGCCCCCATTACAAGCTTTCTTT
CDR3aa: CASGPGPPLQAFF

d_gene: .
v_gene: TRBV5-1
len: 12
abundance: few
j_gene: TRBJ2-3
CDR3nt: TGCGCCAGCTGGGGGCTCAGAGATACGCAGTATTTT
CDR3aa: CASWGLRDTQYF

d_gene: TRBD1
v_gene: TRBV29-1
len: 12
abundance: few
j_gene: TRBJ2-2
CDR3nt: TGCAGCGTTCAGGGGGCCGGCGGGGAGCTGTTTTTT
CDR3aa: CSVQGAGGELFF

d_gene: .
v_gene: TRBV12-5
len: 18
abundance: many
j_gene: TRBJ2-1
CDR3nt: TGTGCTAGTGGTTCGACCGACGGGGCCGCAAGCTCCTACAATGAGCAGTTCTTC
CDR3aa: CASGSTDGAASSYNEQFF

d_gene: TRBD2
v_gene: TRBV7-9
len: 17
abundance: .
j_gene: TRBJ2-3
CDR3nt: TGTGCCAGCAGCTCCCTTCTAGCGGGGAGGTCCACAGATACGCAGTATTTT
CDR3aa: CASSSLLAGRSTDTQYF

d_gene: .
v_gene: TRBV29-1
len: 12
abundance: many
j_gene: TRBJ2-7
CDR3nt: TGCAGCGTTGAGACGGACGAGTACGAGCAGTACTTC
CDR3aa: CSVETDEYEQYF

d_gene: TRBD1
v_gene: TRBV12-3/TRBV12-4
len: 15
abundance: few
j_gene: TRBJ1-1
CDR3nt: TGTGCCAGCAGTTTAGGAGGGGGCCAGGGCACTGAAGCTTTCTTT
CDR3aa: CASSLGGGQGTEAFF

d_gene: .
v_gene: TRBV7-2
len: 13
abundance: many
j_gene: TRBJ1-5
CDR3nt: TGTGCCAGCAGCTTACAGGGCGGGGGGCCCCAGCATTTT
CDR3aa: CASSLQGGGPQHF

d_gene: TRBD2
v_gene: TRBV7-2
len: 17
abundance: few
j_gene: TRBJ2-5
CDR3nt: TGTGCCAGCAGCTTCTGGGGGACTAGCGGGAGAGAAGAGACCCAGTACTTC
CDR3aa: CASSFWGTSGREETQYF

d_gene: .
v_gene: TRBV12-3/TRBV12-4
len: 14
abundance: many
j_gene: TRBJ2-7
CDR3nt: TGTGCCAGCAGTTTAGCAGGGGGTAGGTCCGAGCAGTACTTC
CDR3aa: CASSLAGGRSEQYF

d_gene: TRBD1
v_gene: TRBV9
len: 12
abundance: many
j_gene: TRBJ1-1
CDR3nt: TGTGCCAGCAGCGGGGGACAGGGGTGGGCTTTCTTT
CDR3aa: CASSGGQGWAFF

d_gene: .
v_gene: TRBV12-3/TRBV12-4
len: 13
abundance: many
j_gene: TRBJ1-2
CDR3nt: TGTGCCAGCAGTTTTTGGGGAAACGATGGCTACACCTTC
CDR3aa: CASSFWGNDGYTF

d_gene: TRBD1
v_gene: TRBV4-3
len: 16
abundance: .
j_gene: TRBJ2-3
CDR3nt: TGCGCCAGCAGCCCTATGGGACAGGGGTCCCGAGATACGCAGTATTTT
CDR3aa: CASSPMGQGSRDTQYF

d_gene: TRBD1
v_gene: TRBV20-1
len: 16
abundance: .
j_gene: TRBJ1-6
CDR3nt: TGCAGTGCTAGTTCGGGGACAGGGGCCCTAGGGGCACCCCTCCACTTT
CDR3aa: CSASSGTGALGAPLHF

d_gene: .
v_gene: TRBV20-1
len: 15
abundance: many
j_gene: TRBJ2-2
CDR3nt: TGCAGTGCTAGCGAGAAAGGACTAAACACCGGGGAGCTGTTTTTT
CDR3aa: CSASEKGLNTGELFF

d_gene: .
v_gene: TRBV5-1
len: 14
abundance: few
j_gene: TRBJ2-1
CDR3nt: TGCGCCAGCAGCTTGGCCGGACAGAGCAATGAGCAGTTCTTC
CDR3aa: CASSLAGQSNEQFF

d_gene: TRBD2
v_gene: TRBV12-3/TRBV12-4
len: 15
abundance: many
j_gene: TRBJ2-3
CDR3nt: TGTGCCAGCAGTCCGCCTAGCGGGGGGGTAGATACGCAGTATTTT
CDR3aa: CASSPPSGGVDTQYF

d_gene: TRBD1
v_gene: TRBV24-1
len: 15
abundance: .
j_gene: TRBJ2-1
CDR3nt: TGTGCCACCAGCCCTCAGACAGGGCGATACAATGAGCAGTTCTTC
CDR3aa: CATSPQTGRYNEQFF

d_gene: .
v_gene: TRBV25-1
len: 13
abundance: few
j_gene: TRBJ1-1
CDR3nt: TGTGCCAGCAGTGAACGGCTCCACGACGAAGCTTTCTTT
CDR3aa: CASSERLHDEAFF

d_gene: .
v_gene: TRBV12-3/TRBV12-4
len: 13
abundance: .
j_gene: TRBJ2-4
CDR3nt: TGTGCCAGCAGTTTCGGACAGAAAAACATTCAGTACTTC
CDR3aa: CASSFGQKNIQYF

d_gene: .
v_gene: TRBV3-1
len: 15
abundance: once
j_gene: TRBJ2-5
CDR3nt: TGTGCCAGCAGCCAAGATGGGGCAGACCAAGAGACCCAGTACTTC
CDR3aa: CASSQDGADQETQYF

d_gene: .
v_gene: TRBV27
len: 15
abundance: .
j_gene: TRBJ2-3
CDR3nt: TGTGCCAGCAGTCCAGGACAGCGGAACACAGATACGCAGTATTTT
CDR3aa: CASSPGQRNTDTQYF

d_gene: .
v_gene: TRBV6-1
len: 15
abundance: few
j_gene: TRBJ1-1
CDR3nt: TGTGCCAGCAGACTTTCCCGGGCCCTGAACACTGAAGCTTTCTTT
CDR3aa: CASRLSRALNTEAFF

d_gene: .
v_gene: TRBV29-1
len: 17
abundance: many
j_gene: TRBJ2-3
CDR3nt: TGCAGCGTTGGGTCGGTGGTCATGTCGATAGGCACAGATACGCAGTATTTT
CDR3aa: CSVGSVVMSIGTDTQYF

d_gene: .
v_gene: TRBV5-5
len: 15
abundance: .
j_gene: TRBJ2-7
CDR3nt: TGTGCCAGCAGCTTGGTTGGGGTAAGCGGCTACGAGCAGTACTTC
CDR3aa: CASSLVGVSGYEQYF

d_gene: TRBD2
v_gene: TRBV6-1
len: 17
abundance: .
j_gene: TRBJ2-5
CDR3nt: TGTGCCAGCAGGGATCCGGGACTAGCGGGGGGGCTGGAGACCCAGTACTTC
CDR3aa: CASRDPGLAGGLETQYF

d_gene: TRBD2
v_gene: TRBV20-1
len: 20
abundance: many
j_gene: TRBJ2-5
CDR3nt: TGCAGTGCTAGAGATTCCGGGACTAGCGGGGTTGGCCCCTCCCAAGAGACCCAGTACTTC
CDR3aa: CSARDSGTSGVGPSQETQYF

d_gene: .
v_gene: TRBV13
len: 17
abundance: .
j_gene: TRBJ2-1
CDR3nt: TGTGCCAGCAGCTTACCAGGGGGGGTTGAAAAGTACAATGAGCAGTTCTTC
CDR3aa: CASSLPGGVEKYNEQFF

d_gene: .
v_gene: TRBV20-1
len: 14
abundance: many
j_gene: TRBJ2-7
CDR3nt: TGCAGTGCTAGTAATGGACTACCCGCCTACGAGCAGTACTTC
CDR3aa: CSASNGLPAYEQYF

d_gene: .
v_gene: TRBV6-5
len: 11
abundance: .
j_gene: TRBJ1-2
CDR3nt: TGTGCCAGCAGATCACCCTTTGGCTACACCTTC
CDR3aa: CASRSPFGYTF

d_gene: .
v_gene: TRBV6-1
len: 16
abundance: few
j_gene: TRBJ2-5
CDR3nt: TGTGCCAGCAGGGAAGGTACGGGTATCTCACAAGAGACCCAGTACTTC
CDR3aa: CASREGTGISQETQYF

d_gene: TRBD2
v_gene: TRBV20-1
len: 16
abundance: few
j_gene: TRBJ2-7
CDR3nt: TGCAGTGCTAGAGATCACGGGACTAGCGGATCCTACGAGCAGTACTTC
CDR3aa: CSARDHGTSGSYEQYF

d_gene: .
v_gene: TRBV6-2/TRBV6-3
len: 12
abundance: few
j_gene: TRBJ1-2
CDR3nt: TGTGCCAGCAGACAGGAAACCTATGGCTACACCTTC
CDR3aa: CASRQETYGYTF

d_gene: .
v_gene: TRBV2
len: 14
abundance: many
j_gene: TRBJ1-4
CDR3nt: TGTGCCAGCAGTGATGGAAAAGGAGGAGAAAAACTGTTTTTT
CDR3aa: CASSDGKGGEKLFF

d_gene: .
v_gene: TRBV6-1
len: 13
abundance: .
j_gene: TRBJ2-5
CDR3nt: TGTGCCAGCAGACCTCAGGGGTTTGGGACCCAGTACTTC
CDR3aa: CASRPQGFGTQYF

d_gene: .
v_gene: TRBV20-1
len: 13
abundance: few
j_gene: TRBJ1-5
CDR3nt: TGCAGTGCTCCCCCGGTCGCAAATCAGCCCCAGCATTTT
CDR3aa: CSAPPVANQPQHF

d_gene: .
v_gene: TRBV18
len: 17
abundance: .
j_gene: TRBJ2-6
CDR3nt: TGTGCCAGCTCACCGACGTTAACTTATCCTGGGGCCAACGTCCTGACTTTC
CDR3aa: CASSPTLTYPGANVLTF

d_gene: .
v_gene: TRBV6-5
len: 13
abundance: .
j_gene: TRBJ1-1
CDR3nt: TGTGCCAGCAGTTACTCCCGACGATGGGAAGCTTTCTTT
CDR3aa: CASSYSRRWEAFF

d_gene: .
v_gene: TRBV29-1
len: 15
abundance: many
j_gene: TRBJ2-1
CDR3nt: TGCAGCGTTGTAGGAGCCTTTACCTCCTACAATGAGCAGTTCTTC
CDR3aa: CSVVGAFTSYNEQFF

d_gene: TRBD1
v_gene: TRBV4-1
len: 21
abundance: few
j_gene: TRBJ2-3
CDR3nt: TGCGCCAGCAGCCCGCCCCTTCCCGGGACAGGGCTTGATAAGAGCACAGATACGCAGTATTTT
CDR3aa: CASSPPLPGTGLDKSTDTQYF

d_gene: TRBD1
v_gene: TRBV9
len: 15
abundance: many
j_gene: TRBJ2-2
CDR3nt: TGTGCCAGCAGCGGCCGACAGGGCCACACCGGGGAGCTGTTTTTT
CDR3aa: CASSGRQGHTGELFF

d_gene: .
v_gene: TRBV20-1
len: 11
abundance: many
j_gene: TRBJ1-1
CDR3nt: TGCAGTGGAGCACTGAACACTGAAGCTTTCTTT
CDR3aa: CSGALNTEAFF

d_gene: TRBD2
v_gene: TRBV10-3
len: 17
abundance: .
j_gene: TRBJ2-3
CDR3nt: TGTGCCATAGGACTAGCGGGGTCAATTATAGGCGCAGATACGCAGTATTTT
CDR3aa: CAIGLAGSIIGADTQYF

d_gene: .
v_gene: TRBV20-1
len: 14
abundance: few
j_gene: TRBJ2-4
CDR3nt: TGCAGTGCCCTCACTGGGCAGGGCCAAAACATTCAGTACTTC
CDR3aa: CSALTGQGQNIQYF

d_gene: .
v_gene: TRBV29-1
len: 13
abundance: .
j_gene: TRBJ1-1
CDR3nt: TGCAGCGTTGTAGGGCGTTACCTTGCAGAAGCTTTCTTT
CDR3aa: CSVVGRYLAEAFF

d_gene: .
v_gene: TRBV19
len: 14
abundance: few
j_gene: TRBJ2-1
CDR3nt: TGTGCCAGTAGTCCACTCCTGACAGAGAATGAGCAGTTCTTC
CDR3aa: CASSPLLTENEQFF

d_gene: .
v_gene: TRBV12-3/TRBV12-4
len: 14
abundance: few
j_gene: TRBJ2-2
CDR3nt: TGTGCCAGCGGAGGGTACACTGGCACCGGGGAGCTGTTTTTT
CDR3aa: CASGGYTGTGELFF

d_gene: TRBD1
v_gene: TRBV15
len: 13
abundance: few
j_gene: TRBJ2-1
CDR3nt: TGTGCCACCAGCAGATCGACAGGGAATGAGCAGTTCTTC
CDR3aa: CATSRSTGNEQFF